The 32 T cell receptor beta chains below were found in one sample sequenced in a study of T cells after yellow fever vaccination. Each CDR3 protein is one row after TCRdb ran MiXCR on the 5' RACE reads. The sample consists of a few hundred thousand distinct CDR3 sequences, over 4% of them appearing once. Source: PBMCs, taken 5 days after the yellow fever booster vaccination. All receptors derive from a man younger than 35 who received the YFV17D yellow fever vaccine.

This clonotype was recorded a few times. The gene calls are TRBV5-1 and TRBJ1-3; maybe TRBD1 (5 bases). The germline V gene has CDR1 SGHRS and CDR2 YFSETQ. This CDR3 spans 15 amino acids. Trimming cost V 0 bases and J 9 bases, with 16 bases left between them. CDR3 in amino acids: CASSLDGTLSSTIYF. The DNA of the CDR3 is TGCGCCAGCAGCTTGGACGGGACCTTAAGTTCCACCATATATTTT.

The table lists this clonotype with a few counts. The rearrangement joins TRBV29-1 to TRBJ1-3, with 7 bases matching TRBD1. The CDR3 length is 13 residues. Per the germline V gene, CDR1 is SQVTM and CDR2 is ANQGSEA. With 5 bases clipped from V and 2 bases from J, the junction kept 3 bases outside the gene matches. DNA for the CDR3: TGCAGCGTTAGACAGGGCGCTGGAAACACCATATATTTT. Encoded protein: CSVRQGAGNTIYF.

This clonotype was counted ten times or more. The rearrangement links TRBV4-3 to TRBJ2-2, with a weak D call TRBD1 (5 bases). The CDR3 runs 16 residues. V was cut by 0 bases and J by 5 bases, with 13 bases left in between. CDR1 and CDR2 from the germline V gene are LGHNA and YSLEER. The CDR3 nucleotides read TGCGCCAGCAGCCAAGATGGGTGGGGCCCTACCGGGGAGCTGTTTTTT. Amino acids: CASSQDGWGPTGELFF.

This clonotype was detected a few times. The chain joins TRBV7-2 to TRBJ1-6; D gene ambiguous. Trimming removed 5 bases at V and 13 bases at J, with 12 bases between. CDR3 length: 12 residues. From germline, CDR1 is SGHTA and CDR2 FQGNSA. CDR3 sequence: CASSHTPSPLHF. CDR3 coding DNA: TGTGCCAGCAGCCACACCCCTAGCCCCCTCCACTTT.

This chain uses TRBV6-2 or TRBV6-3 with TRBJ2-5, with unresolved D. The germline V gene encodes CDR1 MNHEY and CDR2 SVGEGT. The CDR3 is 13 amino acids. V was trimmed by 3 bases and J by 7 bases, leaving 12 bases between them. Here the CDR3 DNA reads TGTGCCAGCAGTTATGAGGAAGTCGGGACCCAGTACTTC. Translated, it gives CASSYEEVGTQYF.

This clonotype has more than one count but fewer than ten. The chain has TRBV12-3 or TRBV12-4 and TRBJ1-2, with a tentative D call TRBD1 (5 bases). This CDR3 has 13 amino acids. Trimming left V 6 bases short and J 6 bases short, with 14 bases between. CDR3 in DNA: TGTGCCAGCAGCCTAAGGGTAGGGGATGGCTACACCTTC. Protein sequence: CASSLRVGDGYTF.

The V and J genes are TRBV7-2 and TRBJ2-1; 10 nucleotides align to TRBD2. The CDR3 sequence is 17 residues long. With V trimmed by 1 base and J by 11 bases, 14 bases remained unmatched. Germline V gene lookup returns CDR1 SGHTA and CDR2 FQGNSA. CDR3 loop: CASSLVPIAGGPLQQFF. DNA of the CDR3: TGTGCCAGCAGCTTAGTCCCCATAGCGGGGGGACCCTTACAGCAGTTCTTC. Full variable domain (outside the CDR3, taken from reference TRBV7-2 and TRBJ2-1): GAGVSQSPSNKVTEKGKDVELRCDPISGHTALYWYRQSLGQGLEFLIYFQGNSAPDKSGLPSDRFSAERTGGSVSTLTIQRTQQEDSAVYLCASSLVPIAGGPLQQFFGPGTRLTVL.

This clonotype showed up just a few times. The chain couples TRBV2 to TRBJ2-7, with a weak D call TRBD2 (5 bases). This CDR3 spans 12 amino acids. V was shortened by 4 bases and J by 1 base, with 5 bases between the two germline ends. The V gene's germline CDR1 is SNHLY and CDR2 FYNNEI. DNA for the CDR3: TGTGCCAGCAGTGGAGGGTCCTACGAGCAGTACTTC. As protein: CASSGGSYEQYF.

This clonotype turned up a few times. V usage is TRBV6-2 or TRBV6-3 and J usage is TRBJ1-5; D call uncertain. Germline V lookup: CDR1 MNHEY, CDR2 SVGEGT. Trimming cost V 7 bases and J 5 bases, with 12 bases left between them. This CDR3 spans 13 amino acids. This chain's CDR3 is CASIAFRDQPQHF. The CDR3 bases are TGTGCCAGCATCGCCTTTAGGGATCAGCCCCAGCATTTT.

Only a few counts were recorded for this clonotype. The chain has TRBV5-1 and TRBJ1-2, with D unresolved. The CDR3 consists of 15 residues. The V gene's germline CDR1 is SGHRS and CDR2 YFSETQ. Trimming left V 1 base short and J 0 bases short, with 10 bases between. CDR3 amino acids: CASSLRSDPNYGYTF. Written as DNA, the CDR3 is TGCGCCAGCAGCTTGAGGTCAGATCCTAACTATGGCTACACCTTC.

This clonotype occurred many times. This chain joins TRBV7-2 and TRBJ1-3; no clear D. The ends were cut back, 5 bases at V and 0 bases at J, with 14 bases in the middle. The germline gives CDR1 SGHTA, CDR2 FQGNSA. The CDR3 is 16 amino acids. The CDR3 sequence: CASSGRLGISGNTIYF. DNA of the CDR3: TGTGCCAGCAGCGGTCGCCTCGGGATCTCTGGAAACACCATATATTTT.

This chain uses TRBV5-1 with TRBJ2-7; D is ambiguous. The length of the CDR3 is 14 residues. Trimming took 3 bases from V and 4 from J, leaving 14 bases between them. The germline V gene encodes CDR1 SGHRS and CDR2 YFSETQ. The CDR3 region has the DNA TGCGCCAGCAGCTCGACCAACGTCCTTTACGAGCAGTACTTC. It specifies CASSSTNVLYEQYF.

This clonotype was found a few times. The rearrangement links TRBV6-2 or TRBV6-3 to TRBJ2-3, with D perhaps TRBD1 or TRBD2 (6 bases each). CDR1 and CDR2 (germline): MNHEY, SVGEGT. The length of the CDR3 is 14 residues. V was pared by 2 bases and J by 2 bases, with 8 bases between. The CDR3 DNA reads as TGTGCCAGCAGTTACGGGGGGCACACAGATACGCAGTATTTT. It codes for CASSYGGHTDTQYF.

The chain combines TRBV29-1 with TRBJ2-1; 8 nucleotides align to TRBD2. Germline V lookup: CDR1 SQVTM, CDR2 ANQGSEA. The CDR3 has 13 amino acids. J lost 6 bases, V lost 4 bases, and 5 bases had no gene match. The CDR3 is CSVGAGRGNEQFF. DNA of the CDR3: TGCAGCGTTGGGGCCGGGAGGGGCAATGAGCAGTTCTTC.

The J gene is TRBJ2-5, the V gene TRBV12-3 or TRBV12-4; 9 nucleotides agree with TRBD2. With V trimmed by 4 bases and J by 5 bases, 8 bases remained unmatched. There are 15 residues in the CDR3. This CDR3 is CASSYGRGGPETQYF. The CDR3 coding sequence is TGTGCCAGCAGTTATGGGCGGGGGGGGCCCGAGACCCAGTACTTC.

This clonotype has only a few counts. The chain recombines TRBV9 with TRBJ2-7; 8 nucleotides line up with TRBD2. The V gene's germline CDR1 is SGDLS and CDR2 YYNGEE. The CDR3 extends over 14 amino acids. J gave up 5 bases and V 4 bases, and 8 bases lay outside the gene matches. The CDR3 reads CASSPGGDWDEQYF. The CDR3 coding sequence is TGTGCCAGCAGCCCCGGGGGGGACTGGGACGAGCAGTACTTC.

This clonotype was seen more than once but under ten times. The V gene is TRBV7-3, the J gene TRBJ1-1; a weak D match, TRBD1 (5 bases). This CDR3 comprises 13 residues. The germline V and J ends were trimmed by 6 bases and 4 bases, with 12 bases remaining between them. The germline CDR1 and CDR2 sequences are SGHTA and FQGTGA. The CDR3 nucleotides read TGTGCCAGCAGACCGAACGGGGGCACTGAAGCTTTCTTT. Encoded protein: CASRPNGGTEAFF.

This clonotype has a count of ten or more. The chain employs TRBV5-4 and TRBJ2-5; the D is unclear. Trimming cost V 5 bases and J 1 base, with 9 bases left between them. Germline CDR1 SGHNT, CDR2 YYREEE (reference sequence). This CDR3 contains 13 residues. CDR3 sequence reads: CASSPAGQETQYF. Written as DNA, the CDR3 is TGTGCCAGCAGTCCCGCAGGCCAAGAGACCCAGTACTTC. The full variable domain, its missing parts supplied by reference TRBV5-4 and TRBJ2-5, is ETGVTQSPTHLIKTRGQQVTLRCSSQSGHNTVSWYQQALGQGPQFIFQYYREEENGRGNFPPRFSGLQFPNYSSELNVNALELDDSALYLCASSPAGQETQYFGPGTRLLVL.

The chain's CDR3 is CASSLTSRRWFF. CDR3 coding DNA: TGTGCCAGCAGCTTAACCTCCAGAAGGTGGTTCTTC. The chain has TRBV7-2 and TRBJ2-1, with D uncertain. Trimming removed 2 bases from V and 15 bases from J, with 14 bases in between. The CDR3 spans 12 residues. The germline gives CDR1 SGHTA, CDR2 FQGNSA.

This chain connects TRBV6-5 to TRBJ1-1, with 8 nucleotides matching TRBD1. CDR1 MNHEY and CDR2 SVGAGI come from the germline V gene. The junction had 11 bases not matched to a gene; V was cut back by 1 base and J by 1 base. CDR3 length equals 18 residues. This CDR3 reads CASSYYVPGGSENTEAFF. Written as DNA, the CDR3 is TGTGCCAGCAGTTACTACGTACCAGGGGGCTCTGAGAACACTGAAGCTTTCTTT.

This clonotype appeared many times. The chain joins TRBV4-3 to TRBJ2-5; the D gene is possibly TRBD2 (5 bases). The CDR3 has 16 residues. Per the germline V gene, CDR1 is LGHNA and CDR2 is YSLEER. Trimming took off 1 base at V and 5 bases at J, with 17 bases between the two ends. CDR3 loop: CASSQGGFGLGETQYF. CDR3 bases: TGCGCCAGCAGCCAAGGCGGGTTCGGGTTAGGGGAGACCCAGTACTTC.

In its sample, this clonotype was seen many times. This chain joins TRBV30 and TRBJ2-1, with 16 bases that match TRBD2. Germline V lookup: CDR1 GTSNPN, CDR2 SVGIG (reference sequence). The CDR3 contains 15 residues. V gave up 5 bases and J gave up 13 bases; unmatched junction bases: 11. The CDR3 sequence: CAWEHKGLAGGPQFF. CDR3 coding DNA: TGTGCCTGGGAACATAAGGGACTAGCGGGGGGGCCTCAGTTCTTC.

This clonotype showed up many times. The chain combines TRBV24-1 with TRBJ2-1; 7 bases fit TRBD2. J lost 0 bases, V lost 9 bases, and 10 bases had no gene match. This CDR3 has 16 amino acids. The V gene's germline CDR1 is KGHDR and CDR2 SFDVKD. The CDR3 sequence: CATSLGGYRSYNEQFF. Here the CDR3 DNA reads TGTGCCACCTCTTTGGGGGGGTACCGCTCCTACAATGAGCAGTTCTTC.

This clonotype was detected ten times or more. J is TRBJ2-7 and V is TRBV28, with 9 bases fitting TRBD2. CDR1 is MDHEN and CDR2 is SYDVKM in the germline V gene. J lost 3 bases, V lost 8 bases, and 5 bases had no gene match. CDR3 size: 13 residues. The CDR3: CASQRGVDYEQYV. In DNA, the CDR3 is TGTGCCAGCCAGCGGGGGGTAGACTACGAGCAGTACGTC.

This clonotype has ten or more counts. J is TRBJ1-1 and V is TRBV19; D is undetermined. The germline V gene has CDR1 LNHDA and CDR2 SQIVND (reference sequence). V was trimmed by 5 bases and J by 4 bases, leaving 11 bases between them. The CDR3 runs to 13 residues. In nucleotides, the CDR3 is TGTGCCAGTAGTTACGCAGGAGGCACTGAAGCTTTCTTT. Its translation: CASSYAGGTEAFF.

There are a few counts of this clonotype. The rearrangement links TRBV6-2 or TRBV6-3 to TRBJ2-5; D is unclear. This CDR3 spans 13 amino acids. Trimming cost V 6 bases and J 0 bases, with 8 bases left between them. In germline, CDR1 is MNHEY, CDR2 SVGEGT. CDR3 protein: CASRQHNQETQYF. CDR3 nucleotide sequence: TGTGCCAGCAGACAGCACAACCAAGAGACCCAGTACTTC.

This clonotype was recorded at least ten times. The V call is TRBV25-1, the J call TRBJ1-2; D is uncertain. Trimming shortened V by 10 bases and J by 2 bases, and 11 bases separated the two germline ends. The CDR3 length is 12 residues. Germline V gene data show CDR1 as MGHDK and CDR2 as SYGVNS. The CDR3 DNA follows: TGTGCCACCACCGGACGGAACTATGGCTACACCTTC. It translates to CATTGRNYGYTF.

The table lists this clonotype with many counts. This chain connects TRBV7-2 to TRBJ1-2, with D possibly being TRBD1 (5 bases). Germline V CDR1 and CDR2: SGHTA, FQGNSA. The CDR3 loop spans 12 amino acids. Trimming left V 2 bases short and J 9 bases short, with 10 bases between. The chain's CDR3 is CASSLQGRRYTF. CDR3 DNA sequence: TGTGCCAGCAGCTTACAGGGTCGTCGCTACACCTTC. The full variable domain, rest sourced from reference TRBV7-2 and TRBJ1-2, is GAGVSQSPSNKVTEKGKDVELRCDPISGHTALYWYRQSLGQGLEFLIYFQGNSAPDKSGLPSDRFSAERTGGSVSTLTIQRTQQEDSAVYLCASSLQGRRYTFGSGTRLTVV.

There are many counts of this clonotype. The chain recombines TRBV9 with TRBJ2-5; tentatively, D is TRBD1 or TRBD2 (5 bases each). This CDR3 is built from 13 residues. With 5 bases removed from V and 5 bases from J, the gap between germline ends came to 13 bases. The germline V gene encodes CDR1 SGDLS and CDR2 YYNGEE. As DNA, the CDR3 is TGTGCCAGCAGTCCCGGGACCACGGAGACCCAGTACTTC. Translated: CASSPGTTETQYF.

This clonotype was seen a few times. CDR3 bases: TGTGCCAGCAGCTTCACAGGTGGCGGTAATGAGCAGTTCTTC. Amino acid sequence: CASSFTGGGNEQFF. V gene TRBV7-9 combines with J gene TRBJ2-1; the D gene is possibly TRBD1 (5 bases). The CDR3 runs to 14 residues. V was shortened by 3 bases and J by 7 bases, with 13 bases between the two germline ends. Per the germline V gene, CDR1 is SEHNR and CDR2 is FQNEAQ (reference sequence).

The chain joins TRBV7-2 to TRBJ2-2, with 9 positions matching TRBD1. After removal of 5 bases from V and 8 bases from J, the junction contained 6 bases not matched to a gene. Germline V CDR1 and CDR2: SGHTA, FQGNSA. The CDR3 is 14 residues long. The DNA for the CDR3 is TGTGCCAGCAGCGTGGACAGGGGTAAAGGGGAGCTGTTTTTT. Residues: CASSVDRGKGELFF.

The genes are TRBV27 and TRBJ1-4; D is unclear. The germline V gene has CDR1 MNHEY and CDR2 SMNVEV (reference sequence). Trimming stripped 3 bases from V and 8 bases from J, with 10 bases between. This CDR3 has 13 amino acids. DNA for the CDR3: TGTGCCAGCAGTTTCGGCGGTGGGGAAAAACTGTTTTTT. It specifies CASSFGGGEKLFF.